This is a list of T cell receptor beta chains from one sample in a study of blood T cell repertoires in COVID-19. Sequencing used immunoSEQ multiplex PCR; TCRdb keeps in-frame clones, though not all of them. The sample carries 350,000 or so clones, roughly 89% recorded once. Input material: peripheral blood. The receptors here all came from a woman aged 60 to 75 with COVID-19, enrolled during active disease. Both conserved end residues are part of each CDR3. The D gene is left open where the match is weak. Size values are once, few and many counts, or a class for expanded clones, and some rows have none.

d_gene	j_gene	abundance	v_gene	CDR3nt	CDR3aa
TRBD1	TRBJ2-1	.	TRBV6-2/TRBV6-3	TGTGCCAGCAGCAGACCCCCCGGGACAGGGATCAATGAGCAGTTCTTC	CASSRPPGTGINEQFF
TRBD1	TRBJ2-2	.	TRBV5-1	TGCGCCAGCAGCGGGACAGTCAAGAACACCGGGGAGCTGTTTTTT	CASSGTVKNTGELFF
.	TRBJ1-2	.	TRBV10-2	TGCGCCAGCAGTCAGTCCCCAGGGTTTAACTATGGCTACACCTTC	CASSQSPGFNYGYTF
.	TRBJ1-6	.	TRBV29-1	TGCAGCGTTCGGCAGGGTGATAATTCACCCCTCCACTTT	CSVRQGDNSPLHF
TRBD2	TRBJ2-2	.	TRBV18	TGTGCCAGCTCACGGGAGCCGGGACTAAACACCGGGGAGCTGTTTTTT	CASSREPGLNTGELFF
.	TRBJ1-6	.	TRBV2	TGTGCCAGCAGTGGGGGAGCAGCCAGAGGCAATTCACCCCTCCACTTT	CASSGGAARGNSPLHF
.	TRBJ1-2	.	TRBV7-8	TGTGCCAGCAGCCGACCAGGGGTCGGCTACACCTTC	CASSRPGVGYTF
TRBD2	TRBJ2-1	.	TRBV11-2	TGTGCCAGCAGCTTAGTGCCGGGGGGGCTGGGAAATGAGCAGTTCTTC	CASSLVPGGLGNEQFF
.	TRBJ1-1	.	TRBV19	TGTGCCAGTAGTATAGTAAAACAAAACACTGAAGCTTTCTTT	CASSIVKQNTEAFF
.	TRBJ1-2	.	TRBV7-2	TGTGCCAGCAGCTCGTTTAACTATGGCTACACCTTC	CASSSFNYGYTF
.	TRBJ2-7	.	TRBV13	TGTGCCAGCAGCTTAGGGGGGGGACCCTACGAGCAGTACTTC	CASSLGGGPYEQYF
TRBD2	TRBJ2-3	.	TRBV15	TGTGCCACCAGCAGAGACAGCGGGGGCACAGATACGCAGTATTTT	CATSRDSGGTDTQYF
.	TRBJ2-1	.	TRBV12-3/TRBV12-4	TGTGCCAGCTCTGGGACTTCCTACAATGAGCAGTTCTTC	CASSGTSYNEQFF
TRBD1	TRBJ1-2	.	TRBV27	TGTGCCAGCAGTTACCGACAGGGAAATGGCTACACCTTC	CASSYRQGNGYTF
.	TRBJ1-1	.	TRBV6-5	TGTGCCAGCATGCGCTCAATGAACACTGAAGCTTTCTTT	CASMRSMNTEAFF
.	TRBJ1-2	.	TRBV5-1	TGCGCCAGCAGCTTGGGACAGGTAGCTAACTATGGCTACACCTTC	CASSLGQVANYGYTF
.	TRBJ1-2	.	TRBV28	TGTGCCAGCAGTTTAGGGACAAAGGAGGACACCTTC	CASSLGTKEDTF
.	TRBJ2-1	.	TRBV5-1	TGCGCCAGCGTGTCAGGACAAGGGTACAATGAGCAGTTCTTC	CASVSGQGYNEQFF
.	TRBJ2-7	.	TRBV5-1	TGCGCCAGCAGCAGAGGCGCCTCCTACGAGCAGTACTTC	CASSRGASYEQYF
TRBD1	TRBJ1-1	.	TRBV5-1	TGCGCCAGCAGTAGTCAGGGGGACACTGAAGCTTTCTTT	CASSSQGDTEAFF
.	TRBJ1-5	.	TRBV4-1	TGCGCCAGCAGCCAAAGGGACAAGTTGGAGCCCCAGCATTTT	CASSQRDKLEPQHF
.	TRBJ2-3	.	TRBV7-2	TGTGCCAGCAGCTTAGTTCAGGGTAGCGGCGCCGCAAATACGCAGTATTTT	CASSLVQGSGAANTQYF
TRBD1	TRBJ1-6	.	TRBV19	TGTGCCAGTAGTGACAGGGGGACCTATAATTCACCCCTCCACTTT	CASSDRGTYNSPLHF
TRBD2	TRBJ2-5	.	TRBV18	TGTGCCAGCTCGCAGAGACTAGCGGGGTACCAAGAGACCCAGTACTTC	CASSQRLAGYQETQYF
TRBD2	TRBJ2-5	.	TRBV11-2	TGTGCCAGCACCCGACTAGCGGGGGGCGGGGGGCAAGAGACCCAGTACTTC	CASTRLAGGGGQETQYF
TRBD1	TRBJ1-4	.	TRBV2	TGTGCCAGCAGTCAAACAGGGGTGGCTAATGAAAAACTGTTTTTT	CASSQTGVANEKLFF
.	TRBJ1-2	.	TRBV3-1/TRBV3-2	TGTGCCAGCAGCCAAGGGGAGAAAAGGGGCTACACCTTC	CASSQGEKRGYTF
TRBD2	TRBJ2-3	.	TRBV9	TGTGCCAGCAGCACCGCCGGGACTAGCGGGGGGGCAAGGTCTTCAGATACGCAGTATTTT	CASSTAGTSGGARSSDTQYF
.	TRBJ1-1	.	TRBV18	TGTGCCAGCTCACCACAGGGGATAGACACTGAAGCTTTCTTT	CASSPQGIDTEAFF
.	TRBJ2-7	.	TRBV28	TGTGCCAGCAGTGGGCGGGGCAGAAACCCCTACGAGCAGTACTTC	CASSGRGRNPYEQYF
.	TRBJ1-2	.	TRBV6-5	TGTGCCAGCAGACTCGGGACTTCCTATGGCTACACCTTC	CASRLGTSYGYTF
TRBD1	TRBJ1-2	.	TRBV4-1	TGCGCCAGCAGCCAGAGCGAACAGGGGACCTATGGCTACACCTTC	CASSQSEQGTYGYTF
TRBD1	TRBJ1-1	.	TRBV6-5	TGTGCCAGCAGCGACAGGGGTGCGATGAACACTGAAGCTTTCTTT	CASSDRGAMNTEAFF
.	TRBJ1-4	.	TRBV5-8	TGTGCCACCCCGGGACAAAGGAGGAATGAAAAACTGTTTTTT	CATPGQRRNEKLFF
TRBD2	TRBJ2-2	.	TRBV10-3	TGTGCCATCAGCGGGTTCCCGGGACTAGCGGGGGGGCTCTCCACCGGGGAGCTGTTTTTT	CAISGFPGLAGGLSTGELFF
.	TRBJ1-1	.	TRBV6-6	TGTGCCAGCAGTCCTAGGGGAGGCACTGAAGCTTTCTTT	CASSPRGGTEAFF
TRBD1	TRBJ1-2	.	TRBV14	TGTGCCAGCAGCCGCTCCGGGACAGGGATATATGGCTACACCTTC	CASSRSGTGIYGYTF
TRBD1	TRBJ2-1	.	TRBV7-3	TGTGCCAGCAGCTTAAACCCAAGATTACAGGGGTATAACAATGAGCAGTTCTTC	CASSLNPRLQGYNNEQFF
.	TRBJ1-1	.	TRBV24-1	TGTGCCACCAGTGACCCGAATACCGGGAACACTGAAGCTTTCTTT	CATSDPNTGNTEAFF
TRBD2	TRBJ2-3	.	TRBV5-4	TGTGCCAGCAGCTTGTGGACTAGCGGCACCACAGATACGCAGTATTTT	CASSLWTSGTTDTQYF
.	TRBJ1-4	once	TRBV5-1	TGCGCCAGCAGCCTCCACGGATGGGTAGCGGGGGCGACAGGTGTTAATGAAAAACTGTTTTTT	CASSLHGWVAGATGVNEKLFF
.	TRBJ2-1	.	TRBV7-3	TGTGCCAGCAGCCTAAGGCCCGTCCCCAATGAGCAGTTCTTC	CASSLRPVPNEQFF
.	TRBJ2-7	.	TRBV10-3	TGTGCCATCAGGTTATCCGGGACAAAGAGCGGCTACGAGCAGTACTTC	CAIRLSGTKSGYEQYF
.	TRBJ2-1	.	TRBV27	TGTGCCAGCAGCCCTCAGGGGTACTCCTACAATGAGCAGTTCTTC	CASSPQGYSYNEQFF
TRBD1	TRBJ1-2	.	TRBV19	TGTGCCAGTAGTATTACTTTTCGGAGGGGGCTGGATGGCTACACCTTC	CASSITFRRGLDGYTF
.	TRBJ2-3	.	TRBV5-8	TGTGCCAGCAGCTTACAGGGTTTCTACGATACGCAGTATTTT	CASSLQGFYDTQYF
.	TRBJ1-1	.	TRBV7-2	TGTGCCAGCAGCCGCCGAATGACAGACACTGAAGCTTTCTTT	CASSRRMTDTEAFF
.	TRBJ2-2	.	TRBV27	TGTGCCAGCAGTTTATGGGCTAGCGCAAACACCGGGGAGCTGTTTTTT	CASSLWASANTGELFF
.	TRBJ1-1	.	TRBV28	TGTGCCAGCATCCCCCCGGGCGGGGGGGCGTTAGGTGAAGCTTTCTTT	CASIPPGGGALGEAFF
.	TRBJ1-1	.	TRBV5-1	TGCGCCAGCAGCTCCTCTACAGGGATGAACACTGAAGCTTTCTTT	CASSSSTGMNTEAFF
TRBD1	TRBJ1-4	.	TRBV6-5	TGTGCCAGCAGTTACGGGACAGGGATTAATGAAAAACTGTTTTTT	CASSYGTGINEKLFF
TRBD1	TRBJ1-5	.	TRBV2	TGTGCCAGCAGTGGCCGGACAGGGTGGAATCAGCCCCAGCATTTT	CASSGRTGWNQPQHF
.	TRBJ2-7	once	TRBV3-1/TRBV3-2	TGTGCCAGCAGCCGTACTTCCTACGAGCAGTACTTC	CASSRTSYEQYF
TRBD1	TRBJ1-2	.	TRBV7-9	TGTGCCAGCAGATCTCACAGGGGAGATAACTATGGCTACACCTTC	CASRSHRGDNYGYTF
.	TRBJ2-3	once	TRBV3-1/TRBV3-2	TGTGCCAGCAGTCCGTCCAGGGGAGGCACAGATACGCAGTATTTT	CASSPSRGGTDTQYF
TRBD1	TRBJ1-4	.	TRBV5-6	TGTGCCAGCAGCTTCAGAGACAGGGGAGGTAATGAAAAACTGTTTTTT	CASSFRDRGGNEKLFF
.	TRBJ1-2	.	TRBV18	TGTGCCAGCTCACCATTGACCCAGGAAGTTGGCTACACCTTC	CASSPLTQEVGYTF
.	TRBJ1-3	.	TRBV18	TGTGCCAGCTCACCACTTGGCGGGGGCACCTCTGGAAACACCATATATTTT	CASSPLGGGTSGNTIYF
.	TRBJ1-2	.	TRBV7-3	TGTGCCAGCAGCCGATTTTCAGGGGAAGGCTACACCTTC	CASSRFSGEGYTF
TRBD1	TRBJ1-2	few	TRBV19	TGTGCCAGTAGTATAGCGGGACAGACCTTCTATGGCTACACCTTC	CASSIAGQTFYGYTF